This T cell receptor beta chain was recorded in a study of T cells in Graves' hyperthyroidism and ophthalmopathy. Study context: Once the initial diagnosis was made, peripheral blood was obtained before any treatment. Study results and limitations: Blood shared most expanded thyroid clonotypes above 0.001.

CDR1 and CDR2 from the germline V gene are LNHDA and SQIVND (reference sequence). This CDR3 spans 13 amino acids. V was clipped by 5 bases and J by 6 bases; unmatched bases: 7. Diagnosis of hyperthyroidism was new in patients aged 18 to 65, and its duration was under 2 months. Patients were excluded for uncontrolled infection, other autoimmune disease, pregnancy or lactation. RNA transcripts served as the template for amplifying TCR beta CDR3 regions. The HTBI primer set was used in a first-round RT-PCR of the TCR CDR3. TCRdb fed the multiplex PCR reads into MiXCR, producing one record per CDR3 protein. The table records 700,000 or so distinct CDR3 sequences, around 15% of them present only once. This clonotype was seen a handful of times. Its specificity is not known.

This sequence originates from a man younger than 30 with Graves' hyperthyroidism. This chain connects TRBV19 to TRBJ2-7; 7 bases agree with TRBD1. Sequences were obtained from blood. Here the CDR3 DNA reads TGTGCCAGTAGTTCGGGACAGAAGACCGAGCAGTACTTC. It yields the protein CASSSGQKTEQYF.